This TCR beta chain was identified during a study of T cells in Graves' hyperthyroidism and ophthalmopathy. Study-wide findings and caveats: Expanded thyroid clonotypes (above 0.001) were mostly also found in blood.

The cohort's ophthalmopathy patients, a group with duration under 3 months, had a Clinical Activity Score of at least 3 and a NOSPECS grade of at least 4. The study excluded patients with uncontrolled infection, other autoimmune disease, pregnancy or lactation. An approximately 10 ml volume of fresh peripheral blood provided the PBMCs. This CDR3 has 14 residues. Trimming took 3 bases from V and 5 from J, leaving 13 bases between them. Looked up from germline, CDR1 is MNHEY and CDR2 is SMNVEV (reference sequence). This clonotype occurred many times. Antigen specificity is unknown. RNA transcripts gave rise to amplified TCR beta CDR3 regions. A set of HTBI primers served as the primers for a first-round RT-PCR of the TCR CDR3. TCRdb itself ran the multiplex PCR reads through MiXCR, one entry per CDR3 protein. The sample comprises a few hundred thousand distinct CDR3 sequences, 16% of which are singletons, and approximately 3.5% rests with the top ten.

The origin of this receptor is a woman between 40 and 55 years old with Graves' ophthalmopathy. The chain uses TRBV27 and TRBJ1-1, with D perhaps TRBD1 (6 bases). Source material: blood. Here the CDR3 DNA reads TGTGCCAGCAGTTTCGAGGGGGGAAGGACTGAAGCTTTCTTT. Translation gives CASSFEGGRTEAFF.